These T cell receptor beta chains were read from a single sample in a study of graft-versus-host responses after intestinal transplantation. No cognate antigen is known for these TCRs. Sequenced by immunoSEQ multiplex PCR; TCRdb stores in-frame clones only, minus some. The profile shows around 120,000 clones, roughly 95% of them singletons. The starting material was unstimulated CD8+ T cells sorted from spleen or lymph node cells, obtained before intestinal transplant. Source of these receptors: a human donor who received an intestinal transplant. CDR3s leave out the opening cysteine and the closing phenylalanine or tryptophan. Fields, in order: clone size, V gene, CDR3 protein. For some rows the clone size is stated as once, few or many, or as a class when expanded; others skip it.

>.|TRBV9
ASSGDRGGNTIY
>once|TRBV7-9
ASSLGPGSEQY
>.|TRBV6-1
ASLGGVLAGTQY
>.|TRBV28
ASGSYNEQF
>.|TRBV20-1
SARRRSEQF
>.|TRBV7-6
ASSDPGRNNEQF
>.|TRBV27
ASSPRGWETQY
>.|TRBV11-1
ASSAIGELNTEAF
>.|TRBV4-3
ASSQEEGIHRSDTQY
>.|TRBV9
ASSGISYNEQF
>.|TRBV27
ASSLYKFAEAF
>.|TRBV28
ASSGQAEAF
>once|TRBV27
ASSLLVNTGELF
>.|TRBV9
ASSVGGSTDTQY
>.|TRBV7-9
ASSLALNEQY
>.|TRBV6-6
ASSYPNRVGYEQY